These 20 T cell receptor beta chains were sequenced from one sample in a study of blood T cell repertoires in COVID-19. Sequencing was performed with immunoSEQ multiplex PCR; in TCRdb, only in-frame clones are kept and a portion is missing. Counted here are under 300,000 clones, approximately 86% occurring once; the ten biggest clones make up under 9%. The sequenced sample was peripheral blood. These TCRs come from a woman in her 70s with active or convalescent COVID-19.

This chain links TRBV6-5 with TRBJ2-5; 14 positions agree with TRBD2. There are 15 residues in the CDR3. The V gene's germline CDR1 is MNHEY and CDR2 SVGAGI. V gave up 6 bases and J gave up 5 bases; unmatched junction bases: 5. The CDR3 spells CASRTGLAGDETQYF. The CDR3 DNA sequence: TGTGCCAGCAGGACGGGACTAGCGGGGGACGAGACCCAGTACTTC.

CDR3 protein: CASAQQGQMDEQFF. Written as DNA, the CDR3 is TGCGCCAGCGCTCAACAGGGACAGATGGACGAGCAGTTCTTC. The chain uses TRBV5-1 and TRBJ2-1, with 7 nucleotides matching TRBD1. Trimming cost V 7 bases and J 10 bases; bases outside gene matches: 14. The CDR3 contains 14 residues. Germline V CDR1 and CDR2: SGHRS, YFSETQ.

This chain connects TRBV4-3 to TRBJ1-6, with D possibly being TRBD1 (6 bases). The germline CDR1 and CDR2 sequences are LGHNA and YSLEER. The CDR3 has 14 amino acids. Trimming took 5 bases from V and 4 from J, leaving 9 bases between them. The CDR3 sequence is CASSSGQYNSPLHF. In DNA, the CDR3 is TGCGCCAGCAGCTCCGGACAGTATAATTCACCCCTCCACTTT.

The CDR3 region is CASNIRRGQDAFF. DNA for the CDR3: TGTGCCAGCAACATTAGGAGGGGTCAGGACGCTTTCTTT. This chain links TRBV2 with TRBJ1-1, with TRBD1 as a possible D gene (5 bases). Deletions cut 7 bases from V and 11 bases from J, with 20 bases between. The CDR3 is made up of 13 amino acids. Germline V CDR1 and CDR2: SNHLY, FYNNEI.

The V call is TRBV6-2 or TRBV6-3, the J call TRBJ1-5; no reliable D call. CDR1 is MNHEY and CDR2 is SVGEGT in the germline V gene. The V end lost 4 bases, the J end lost 5 bases, and 12 bases lay between the germline ends. The CDR3 length is 14 residues. The chain's CDR3 is CASSSSGRYQPQHF. Written as DNA, the CDR3 is TGTGCCAGCAGTTCCTCCGGGAGATATCAGCCCCAGCATTTT.

The rearrangement joins TRBV3-1 (or the pseudogene TRBV3-2) to TRBJ2-5; D gene unclear. The germline V gene has CDR1 LGHDT and CDR2 YNNKEL (reference sequence). There are 15 residues in the CDR3. V lost 2 bases and J lost 2, with 12 bases in between. For the CDR3, the DNA is TGTGCCAGCAGCCAAACGTTTGGCTTTCAAGAGACCCAGTACTTC. Translation gives CASSQTFGFQETQYF.

V usage is TRBV4-2 and J usage is TRBJ1-1; D gene ambiguous. This CDR3 region has 13 residues. The germline CDR1 and CDR2 sequences are LGHNA and YNFKEQ. Trimming pared 0 bases from V and 1 base from J, leaving 3 bases between. This chain's CDR3 is CASSQDKNTEAFF. CDR3 DNA: TGTGCCAGCAGCCAAGACAAGAACACTGAAGCTTTCTTT.

The genes are TRBV18 and TRBJ1-1; D uncertain. Trimming took off 3 bases at V and 4 bases at J, with 12 bases between the two ends. This CDR3 is built from 14 residues. Germline V gene sequence: CDR1 KGHSH, CDR2 LQKENI. The CDR3: CASSPVTEGTEAFF. In nucleotides, the CDR3 is TGTGCCAGCTCACCGGTAACAGAGGGCACTGAAGCTTTCTTT.

The chain carries TRBV6-5 and TRBJ2-7; TRBD1 aligns across 7 bases. The CDR3 is 13 residues long. Trimming removed 6 bases from V and 6 bases from J; junction bases left unmatched: 8. CDR1 is MNHEY and CDR2 is SVGAGI in the germline V gene. CDR3 coding DNA: TGTGCCAGCAGCCAGGACAGGCTACTCGAGCAGTACTTC. Its translation: CASSQDRLLEQYF.

The chain employs TRBV2 and TRBJ1-6; no clear D. The CDR3 spans 17 residues. V lost 2 bases to trimming and J lost 0 bases, with 11 bases between them. The germline V gene encodes CDR1 SNHLY and CDR2 FYNNEI. The CDR3 loop reads CASSERRAASYNSPLHF. The CDR3 bases are TGTGCCAGCAGTGAAAGGAGGGCAGCCTCCTATAATTCACCCCTCCACTTT.

This clone was observed a handful of times. This rearrangement joins TRBV12-3 or TRBV12-4 to TRBJ1-6; 7 nucleotides match TRBD1. V lost 7 bases and J lost 7; bases outside the gene matches: 1. The CDR3 covers 12 residues. The chain's CDR3 is CASKQGNSPLHF. CDR3 coding DNA: TGTGCCAGCAAACAGGGGAATTCACCCCTCCACTTT.

The rearrangement links TRBV5-6 to TRBJ1-4; D gene unclear. CDR3 length equals 12 residues. The V gene's germline CDR1 is SGHDT and CDR2 YYEEEE. V was trimmed by 1 base and J by 7 bases, leaving 5 bases between them. In DNA form, the CDR3 reads TGTGCCAGCAGCTTGAGGAGTGAAAAACTGTTTTTT. Translated: CASSLRSEKLFF.

The chain couples TRBV6-5 to TRBJ1-2; no reliable D call. Trimming shortened V by 6 bases and J by 8 bases, and 19 bases separated the two germline ends. CDR1 is MNHEY, CDR2 SVGAGI, per germline. This CDR3 has 14 residues. CDR3 loop: CASSSIGRAVGYTF. CDR3 nucleotide sequence: TGTGCCAGCAGCAGCATCGGGAGAGCGGTCGGCTACACCTTC.

The gene calls are TRBV6-5 and TRBJ1-5; perhaps TRBD1 as D (5 bases). Germline assignment: CDR1 MNHEY and CDR2 SVGAGI. The V gene lost 8 bases and the J gene lost 1 base, with 15 bases spanning the gap. The CDR3 consists of 15 residues. The CDR3 DNA follows: TGTGCCAGCGGCGTTTCAGGGATGAGCAATCAGCCCCAGCATTTT. It is translated as CASGVSGMSNQPQHF.

The chain recombines TRBV15 with TRBJ1-5, with D perhaps TRBD1 (6 bases). Germline V CDR1 and CDR2: LNHNV, YYDKDF (reference sequence). The CDR3 covers 16 residues. Trimming stripped 2 bases from V and 1 base from J, with 12 bases between. The CDR3 region has the DNA TGTGCCACCAGCAGATCCCGGCAGGGGAGCAATCAGCCCCAGCATTTT. The encoded protein is CATSRSRQGSNQPQHF.

J is TRBJ2-5 and V is TRBV24-1; TRBD1 agrees at 9 bases. With V trimmed by 2 bases and J by 4 bases, 7 bases remained unmatched. Germline values: CDR1 KGHDR, CDR2 SFDVKD. This CDR3 region has 16 residues. CDR3: CATSDSGQGGGETQYF. CDR3 bases: TGTGCCACCAGTGATTCGGGACAGGGTGGAGGAGAGACCCAGTACTTC.

This chain links TRBV9 with TRBJ1-4; D not resolved. Germline CDR1 is SGDLS and CDR2 is YYNGEE. V lost 4 bases and J 7 bases, leaving 14 bases between the germline ends. The CDR3 is 14 residues long. The CDR3 loop is CASSLRSTGEKLFF. The CDR3 nucleotides read TGTGCCAGCAGCCTCCGTAGTACGGGTGAAAAACTGTTTTTT.

This chain joins TRBV12-3 or TRBV12-4 and TRBJ1-2; D is ambiguous. This CDR3 comprises 11 residues. Deletions cut 2 bases from V and 8 bases from J, with 6 bases between. The CDR3 nucleotides read TGTGCCAGCAGTTTAATTGGCGGCTACACCTTC. Its protein is CASSLIGGYTF.

V is TRBV5-1 and J is TRBJ2-7; 9 bases agree with TRBD1. V lost 5 bases to trimming and J lost 3 bases; unmatched junction nucleotides: 6. The length of the CDR3 is 14 residues. Germline V CDR1 and CDR2: SGHRS, YFSETQ. The CDR3 DNA reads TGCGCCAGCAGTCCGGACAGGGGCCGCTACGAGCAGTACTTC. Translating gives CASSPDRGRYEQYF. The full variable domain, in which reference TRBV5-1 and TRBJ2-7 provide the parts outside the CDR3, is KAGVTQTPRYLIKTRGQQVTLSCSPISGHRSVSWYQQTPGQGLQFLFEYFSETQRNKGNFPGRFSGRQFSNSRSEMNVSTLELGDSALYLCASSPDRGRYEQYFGPGTRLTVT.

The chain has TRBV9 and TRBJ1-4; a weak D match, TRBD1 (5 bases). Trimming shortened V by 4 bases and J by 5 bases, and 15 bases separated the two germline ends. This CDR3 spans 15 amino acids. Germline V CDR1 and CDR2: SGDLS, YYNGEE. This CDR3 is CASSYSGTTNEKLFF. The DNA for the CDR3 is TGTGCCAGCAGCTACAGCGGGACTACAAATGAAAAACTGTTTTTT.